This T cell receptor (beta chain) was identified in a study of cytomegalovirus exposure and HLA in healthy donors. Regarding the study as a whole: In an earlier analysis, about 90% or about 30%: the productive usage of most TCR beta V segments. In a later analysis, TCR beta V- and J-gene trimming was associated with a missense DCLRE1C variant. It was approximately 150 TCR beta chains that were listed as cytomegalovirus-associated. It was in a later analysis that TCR association rates were seen to vary by HLA locus, highest for DRB1 and lowest for HLA-C.

From germline, CDR1 is ENHRY and CDR2 SYGVKD. The junction had 8 bases not matched to a gene; V was cut back by 4 bases and J by 7 bases. The CDR3 is made up of 15 amino acids. 60 Vbeta and 13 Jbeta primers were used in PCR. Generated by immunoSEQ multiplex PCR, the TCRdb table keeps only in-frame clones and is missing some. The table records approximately 120,000 clones, less than 80% of them present only once. For this clone: What it recognizes is unknown.

What was sequenced was PBMCs. The TCR comes from a man aged 40-49 years in good health and CMV-seropositive. The chain recombines TRBV10-3 with TRBJ1-2; 11 positions agree with TRBD1. The CDR3 region has the DNA TGTGCCATCAGTGGGACAGGGGGCGGGTATGGTGGCTACACCTTC. Protein sequence: CAISGTGGGYGGYTF.